Listed here are 31 T cell receptor beta chains from one sample, sequenced in a study of T cell repertoires in cytomegalovirus infection. TCRdb reprocessed the reads via MiXCR and lists one record per CDR3 protein. This sample has about 530,000 distinct CDR3 sequences, with about a quarter found just once. Sequencing used PBMCs. The origin of the receptors is a human donor in good health (CMV status not recorded). Some clones in this sample may be carry-over from other donors' samples.

The V gene is TRBV6-5, the J gene TRBJ2-3; D uncertain. Trimming removed 0 bases from V and 0 bases from J, with 10 bases in between. The CDR3 has 16 residues. CDR1 and CDR2 from the germline V gene are MNHEY and SVGAGI. For the CDR3, the DNA is TGTGCCAGCAGTTACTCGGCCCGGGTCAGCACAGATACGCAGTATTTT. Translated, it gives CASSYSARVSTDTQYF.

The J gene is TRBJ1-5, the V gene TRBV19, with 10 positions matching TRBD1. Germline V gives CDR1 LNHDA, CDR2 SQIVND (reference sequence). This CDR3 comprises 14 residues. V shed 10 bases, J shed 6 bases, and the junction held 9 bases outside the gene matches. The CDR3 spells CATQTDRGIQPQHF. The CDR3 DNA reads TGTGCCACTCAGACGGACAGGGGGATTCAGCCCCAGCATTTT.

This clonotype came up a few times. The chain joins TRBV6-2 or TRBV6-3 to TRBJ2-1; D possibly corresponds to TRBD2 (5 bases). The CDR3 is 15 residues long. Trimming took 5 bases from V and 0 from J, leaving 11 bases between them. Germline-derived CDR1 and CDR2 are MNHEY and SVGEGT. The chain's CDR3 is CASSRLAISYNEQFF. The CDR3 nucleotides are TGTGCCAGCAGTCGTCTAGCAATCTCCTACAATGAGCAGTTCTTC.

In its sample, this clonotype was seen once. The chain uses TRBV28 and TRBJ2-7, with D possibly TRBD1 on 6 matching bases. The CDR3 contains 13 residues. V lost 6 bases to trimming and J lost 2 bases, with 11 bases between them. Per germline, CDR1 MDHEN and CDR2 SYDVKM. The CDR3 loop is CASRSGTPYEQYF. The CDR3 nucleotides are TGTGCCAGCAGATCCGGGACACCCTACGAGCAGTACTTC.

The J gene is TRBJ2-3, the V gene TRBV29-1, with D possibly matching TRBD2 (6 bases). Germline V gives CDR1 SQVTM, CDR2 ANQGSEA. There are 15 residues in the CDR3. The V end lost 4 bases, the J end lost 0 bases, and 14 bases lay between the germline ends. CDR3 sequence reads: CSVARESTSTDTQYF. CDR3 sequence (DNA): TGCAGCGTTGCTCGGGAGAGCACTAGCACAGATACGCAGTATTTT.

The chain couples TRBV4-3 to TRBJ2-1; TRBD2 might be the D (5 bases). Trimming stripped 1 base from V and 8 bases from J, with 21 bases between. This CDR3 has 17 amino acids. Germline assignment: CDR1 LGHNA and CDR2 YSLEER. CDR3 in DNA: TGCGCCAGCAGCCAAGGGGTCGGATCAGTGGCGGGCGATGAGCAGTTCTTC. It translates to CASSQGVGSVAGDEQFF.

The V and J genes are TRBV12-3 or TRBV12-4 and TRBJ1-5; 9 bases line up with TRBD1. CDR3 length: 14 amino acids. With V trimmed by 6 bases and J by 7 bases, 7 bases remained unmatched. The CDR3 protein is CASRSGQGLQPQHF. The CDR3 DNA follows: TGTGCCAGCAGGTCCGGACAGGGGTTACAGCCCCAGCATTTT.

This clonotype was seen a handful of times. CDR3 amino acids: CASRGDRRYTGELFF. CDR3 in DNA: TGTGCCAGCAGGGGGGACAGACGGTACACCGGGGAGCTGTTTTTT. The chain couples TRBV12-3 or TRBV12-4 to TRBJ2-2; TRBD1 agrees at 7 bases. V lost 6 bases and J lost 3; bases outside the gene matches: 7. CDR3 length equals 15 residues.

The CDR3 loop is CASRDRGLFQPQHF. In DNA, the CDR3 is TGTGCCAGCAGGGACAGGGGTCTTTTCCAGCCCCAGCATTTT. The chain recombines TRBV27 with TRBJ1-5; 9 bases map to TRBD1. V was clipped by 6 bases and J by 7 bases; unmatched bases: 7. The CDR3 length is 14 residues. CDR1 is MNHEY, CDR2 SMNVEV, per germline (reference sequence).

The genes are TRBV19 and TRBJ1-2; 7 bases are shared with TRBD1. Germline CDR1 and CDR2: LNHDA and SQIVND (reference sequence). V was clipped by 7 bases and J by 2 bases; unmatched bases: 4. The CDR3 spans 13 residues. CDR3 amino acids: CASNGQENYGYTF. As DNA, the CDR3 is TGTGCCAGTAACGGACAGGAGAACTATGGCTACACCTTC.

The table lists this clonotype with a few counts. The V call is TRBV7-6, the J call TRBJ2-5, with a tentative D call TRBD1 (6 bases). Germline CDR1 SGHVS, CDR2 FNYEAQ. Between the trimmed V and J ends, which lost 4 bases and 0 bases, there was a span of 9 bases. CDR3 size: 14 residues. CDR3 amino acids: CASSWNRDQETQYF. The CDR3 region has the DNA TGTGCCAGCAGCTGGAACAGGGACCAAGAGACCCAGTACTTC.

This clonotype was observed many times. The J gene is TRBJ2-2, the V gene TRBV7-9; 10 nucleotides line up with TRBD1. The CDR3 sequence is 15 residues long. Trimming took 5 bases from V and 7 from J; bases not matched to a gene: 7. Germline assignment: CDR1 SEHNR and CDR2 FQNEAQ (reference sequence). The CDR3 coding sequence is TGTGCCAGCAGCCCTCGACAGGGGGCCGGCGGGGAGCTGTTTTTT. This gives the protein CASSPRQGAGGELFF. Using reference TRBV7-9 and TRBJ2-2 for the parts outside the CDR3, the full variable domain is DTGVSQNPRHKITKRGQNVTFRCDPISEHNRLYWYRQTLGQGPEFLTYFQNEAQLEKSRLLSDRFSAERPKGSFSTLEIQRTEQGDSAMYLCASSPRQGAGGELFFGEGSRLTVL.

The V gene is TRBV6-5, the J gene TRBJ2-2, with D possibly matching TRBD1 (6 bases). Germline loops: CDR1 MNHEY, CDR2 SVGAGI. With 6 bases removed from V and 0 bases from J, the gap between germline ends came to 11 bases. CDR3 size: 15 residues. The CDR3 coding sequence is TGTGCCAGCAGCCTGGGACACTCGAACACCGGGGAGCTGTTTTTT. Translating gives CASSLGHSNTGELFF.

The sample holds a few counts of this clonotype. This CDR3 is CSARDRRDYNEQFF. Here the CDR3 DNA reads TGCAGTGCTAGAGACAGGAGGGACTACAATGAGCAGTTCTTC. The chain joins TRBV20-1 to TRBJ2-1, with D possibly TRBD2 on 6 matching bases. Looked up from germline, CDR1 is DFQATT and CDR2 is SNEGSKA (reference sequence). This CDR3 spans 14 amino acids. V was cut by 0 bases and J by 3 bases, with 9 bases left in between.

The rearrangement uses TRBV10-3 and TRBJ2-1; 7 positions agree with TRBD2. Germline CDR1 ENHRY, CDR2 SYGVKD. The CDR3 extends over 15 amino acids. Trimming cost V 6 bases and J 4 bases; bases outside gene matches: 9. Here the CDR3 DNA reads TGTGCCATCAGGAAGGAGGGACTACCGTACAATGAGCAGTTCTTC. It codes for CAIRKEGLPYNEQFF.

In its sample, this clonotype was seen a few times. The chain couples TRBV23-1 to TRBJ2-3, with D possibly being TRBD1 (8 bases). TRBV23-1 is identified as an open reading frame with a role that is uncertain. The CDR3 covers 20 residues. With 0 bases removed from V and 1 base from J, the gap between germline ends came to 23 bases. CDR3 sequence reads: CASSQSRTRRGQGGTDTQYF. CDR3 coding DNA: TGCGCCAGCAGTCAATCACGGACTAGGAGAGGACAGGGCGGCACAGATACGCAGTATTTT.

The gene calls are TRBV29-1 and TRBJ1-1; no clear D gene. V dropped 4 bases and J dropped 0 bases, with 9 bases sitting between them. The germline V gene has CDR1 SQVTM and CDR2 ANQGSEA. The length of the CDR3 is 13 residues. The CDR3 coding sequence is TGCAGCGTTGCCCGCCTTTTGAACACTGAAGCTTTCTTT. Amino acid sequence: CSVARLLNTEAFF.

In regard to this clonotype: A clone one base away is much larger, so this may be a read error. V and J are TRBV7-2 and TRBJ2-5, with a tentative D call TRBD2 (5 bases). CDR3 length: 14 residues. The germline V and J ends were trimmed by 10 bases and 3 bases, with 18 bases remaining between them. Germline V CDR1 and CDR2: SGHTA, FQGNSA. The CDR3 is CANRSGKWEETQYF. The CDR3 bases are TGTGCCAACAGATCCGGGAAGTGGGAAGAGACCCAGTACTTC. The whole variable domain, remainder taken from reference TRBV7-2 and TRBJ2-5, is GAGVSQSPSNKVTEKGKDVELRCDPISGHTALYWYRQSLGQGLEFLIYFQGNSAPDKSGLPSDRFSAERTGGSVSTLTIQRTQQEDSAVYLCANRSGKWEETQYFGPGTRLLVL.

The V gene is TRBV4-3, the J gene TRBJ2-1; 9 bases are shared with TRBD2. The length of the CDR3 is 16 residues. Germline V CDR1 and CDR2: LGHNA, YSLEER. The junction had 3 bases not matched to a gene; V was cut back by 0 bases and J by 3 bases. The CDR3, as DNA: TGCGCCAGCAGCCAAGATGCTAGCGGGATCTACAATGAGCAGTTCTTC. It codes for CASSQDASGIYNEQFF.

A single count supports this clonotype. The chain carries TRBV9 and TRBJ2-7; D perhaps matches TRBD2 (6 bases). The V gene lost 0 bases and the J gene lost 4 bases, with 8 bases spanning the gap. Germline V gene lookup returns CDR1 SGDLS and CDR2 YYNGEE. The CDR3 loop spans 13 amino acids. Written as DNA, the CDR3 is TGTGCCAGCAGCGTAGGCGGGGTTTACGAGCAGTACTTC. Residues: CASSVGGVYEQYF.

This clonotype was detected ten times or more. The rearrangement links TRBV7-3 to TRBJ2-6; no clear D. Germline CDR1 is SGHTA and CDR2 is FQGTGA. V lost 2 bases, J lost 1 base, and 15 bases lay in between. This CDR3 has 18 amino acids. The CDR3 coding sequence is TGTGCCAGCAGCTTATACGGCAGTTCCGATTCTGGGGCCAACGTCCTGACTTTC. Amino acid sequence: CASSLYGSSDSGANVLTF.

The DNA for the CDR3 is TGTGCCAGCACGGTAGGGGGGCGGACTTCTGGCTACACCTTC. Amino acids: CASTVGGRTSGYTF. This sequence joins TRBV28 and TRBJ1-2, with D tentatively TRBD1 (6 bases). Germline V CDR1 and CDR2: MDHEN, SYDVKM. The V end lost 7 bases, the J end lost 7 bases, and 19 bases lay between the germline ends. This CDR3 spans 14 amino acids.

This clonotype was observed once. This chain uses TRBV9 with TRBJ2-1; TRBD2 aligns across 10 bases. Germline values: CDR1 SGDLS, CDR2 YYNGEE. Losses at the gene ends were 0 bases for V and 7 bases for J; bases not matched to a gene: 10. The CDR3 runs 17 residues. CDR3 region: CASSVVASGSGQNEQFF. The DNA for the CDR3 is TGTGCCAGCAGCGTAGTGGCTAGCGGGAGTGGGCAAAATGAGCAGTTCTTC.

This clonotype has ten or more counts. The genes are TRBV7-2 and TRBJ1-1; D possibly corresponds to TRBD1 (5 bases). The CDR3 has 14 residues. The ends were cut back, 2 bases at V and 5 bases at J, with 12 bases in the middle. Germline V CDR1 and CDR2: SGHTA, FQGNSA. The CDR3 loop reads CASSLSGAWTEAFF. CDR3 sequence (DNA): TGTGCCAGCAGCTTATCCGGGGCCTGGACTGAAGCTTTCTTT. Full variable domain (remainder filled in from reference TRBV7-2 and TRBJ1-1): GAGVSQSPSNKVTEKGKDVELRCDPISGHTALYWYRQSLGQGLEFLIYFQGNSAPDKSGLPSDRFSAERTGGSVSTLTIQRTQQEDSAVYLCASSLSGAWTEAFFGQGTRLTVV.

CDR3 loop: CARGTGETFDGYTF. As DNA, the CDR3 is TGTGCCAGGGGGACAGGGGAGACTTTTGATGGCTACACCTTC. This rearrangement joins TRBV27 to TRBJ1-2, with 10 bases aligning to TRBD1. The ends lost 9 bases at V and 6 bases at J; junction bases unmatched: 10. The length of the CDR3 is 14 residues. Germline CDR1 and CDR2: MNHEY and SMNVEV (reference sequence).

There are many counts of this clonotype. V usage is TRBV7-2 and J usage is TRBJ1-3, with a weak D call TRBD1 (5 bases). Trimming left V 4 bases short and J 0 bases short, with 10 bases between. Looked up from germline, CDR1 is SGHTA and CDR2 is FQGNSA. This CDR3 is built from 15 residues. The CDR3 region has the DNA TGTGCCAGCAGCTCGGGACTGCTCTCTGGAAACACCATATATTTT. It is translated as CASSSGLLSGNTIYF. The full variable domain, with the rest looked up from reference TRBV7-2 and TRBJ1-3, is GAGVSQSPSNKVTEKGKDVELRCDPISGHTALYWYRQSLGQGLEFLIYFQGNSAPDKSGLPSDRFSAERTGGSVSTLTIQRTQQEDSAVYLCASSSGLLSGNTIYFGEGSWLTVV.

The rearrangement joins TRBV6-2 or TRBV6-3 to TRBJ2-2; D is uncertain. CDR3 length: 19 amino acids. V lost 2 bases and J lost 1, with 20 bases in between. Germline CDR1 reads MNHEY; CDR2 reads SVGEGT. The CDR3 coding sequence is TGTGCCAGCAGTTACCCTTCGTGGTCTTCCAAAGGGAACACCGGGGAGCTGTTTTTT. This codes for CASSYPSWSSKGNTGELFF.

This clonotype was picked up a small number of times. The chain carries TRBV7-8 and TRBJ2-7; no clear D gene. V gave up 1 base and J gave up 3 bases, with 4 bases separating them. Germline CDR1 SGHVS, CDR2 FQNEAQ. This CDR3 spans 12 amino acids. DNA of the CDR3: TGTGCCAGCAGCTTAGAGATCTACGAGCAGTACTTC. Translating gives CASSLEIYEQYF.

J is TRBJ2-1 and V is TRBV11-2, with TRBD2 identical over 9 bases. Losses at the gene ends were 5 bases for V and 7 bases for J; bases not matched to a gene: 9. This CDR3 is built from 15 residues. The germline CDR1 and CDR2 sequences are SGHAT and FQNNGV. The CDR3 coding sequence is TGTGCCAGCAGCGCCCGGCTAGCGGGGTGGAATGAGCAGTTCTTC. It encodes CASSARLAGWNEQFF.

This clonotype has just a few counts. This chain connects TRBV11-2 to TRBJ2-1; the D is unclear. CDR1 is SGHAT, CDR2 FQNNGV, per germline. This CDR3 has 14 residues. V lost 6 bases and J lost 0, with 9 bases in between. The CDR3 is CASRITGSYNEQFF. The CDR3 DNA follows: TGTGCCAGCAGAATAACTGGCTCCTACAATGAGCAGTTCTTC. Filled out from reference TRBV11-2 and TRBJ2-1, the complete variable domain reads EAGVAQSPRYKIIEKRQSVAFWCNPISGHATLYWYQQILGQGPKLLIQFQNNGVVDDSQLPKDRFSAERLKGVDSTLKIQPAKLEDSAVYLCASRITGSYNEQFFGPGTRLTVL.

This chain joins TRBV28 and TRBJ2-7; 8 bases are shared with TRBD2. CDR3 length: 14 amino acids. Unmatched junction bases numbered 7, after V lost 6 bases and J lost 3 bases. In germline, CDR1 is MDHEN, CDR2 SYDVKM. CDR3 in amino acids: CASSLTSGDYEQYF. The CDR3 nucleotides read TGTGCCAGCAGCCTTACTAGCGGAGACTACGAGCAGTACTTC.